Below, 3 T cell receptor beta chains from the same sample are listed, as sequenced in a study of cytomegalovirus exposure and HLA in healthy donors. Only in-frame clones appear in the TCRdb table, and some are missing; sequencing was by immunoSEQ multiplex PCR. The table has around 250,000 clones, roughly 88% seen once; the top ten hold 3% to 3.5%. Sequencing used PBMCs. The origin of the receptors is a woman between 25 and 40 years old in good health and CMV-seronegative.

The rearrangement joins TRBV7-9 to TRBJ2-4; 9 nucleotides align to TRBD1. Germline lookup yields CDR1 SEHNR and CDR2 FQNEAQ (reference sequence). V lost 8 bases, J lost 7 bases, and 6 bases stayed unmatched. This CDR3 spans 13 amino acids. The CDR3 is CASGPGTGNIQYF. CDR3 DNA: TGTGCCAGCGGGCCCGGGACAGGGAACATTCAGTACTTC.

The count of this clone is one. The CDR3 loop reads CASSLDVTSTDTQYF. The DNA for the CDR3 is TGCGCCAGCAGCTTGGACGTTACTAGCACAGATACGCAGTATTTT. The chain employs TRBV5-1 and TRBJ2-3; no clear D. Germline V lookup: CDR1 SGHRS, CDR2 YFSETQ. The V and J ends lost 0 bases and 0 bases respectively, with 8 bases between them. The CDR3 loop spans 15 amino acids. The entire variable domain, with the rest obtained from reference TRBV5-1 and TRBJ2-3, is as follows: KAGVTQTPRYLIKTRGQQVTLSCSPISGHRSVSWYQQTPGQGLQFLFEYFSETQRNKGNFPGRFSGRQFSNSRSEMNVSTLELGDSALYLCASSLDVTSTDTQYFGPGTRLTVL.

Notes on this clone: A junction boundary mismatches the germline segment, possibly from a read error. The rearrangement joins TRBV15 to TRBJ2-2, with TRBD1 as a possible D gene (5 bases). The length of the CDR3 is 14 residues. CDR1 and CDR2 from the germline V gene are LNHNV and YYDKDF (reference sequence). The DNA for the CDR3 is TGTGCCACCAGCGGAGAACAGGTCCCCGGGGAGCTGTTTTTT. The encoded protein is CATSGEQVPGELFF. Based on the CDR3 plus reference TRBV15 and TRBJ2-2, the full variable domain is DAMVIQNPRYQVTQFGKPVTLSCSQTLNHNVMYWYQQKSSQAPKLLFHYYDKDFNNEADTPDNFQSRRPNTSFCFLDIRSPGLGDTAMYLCATSGEQVPGELFFGEGSRLTVL.